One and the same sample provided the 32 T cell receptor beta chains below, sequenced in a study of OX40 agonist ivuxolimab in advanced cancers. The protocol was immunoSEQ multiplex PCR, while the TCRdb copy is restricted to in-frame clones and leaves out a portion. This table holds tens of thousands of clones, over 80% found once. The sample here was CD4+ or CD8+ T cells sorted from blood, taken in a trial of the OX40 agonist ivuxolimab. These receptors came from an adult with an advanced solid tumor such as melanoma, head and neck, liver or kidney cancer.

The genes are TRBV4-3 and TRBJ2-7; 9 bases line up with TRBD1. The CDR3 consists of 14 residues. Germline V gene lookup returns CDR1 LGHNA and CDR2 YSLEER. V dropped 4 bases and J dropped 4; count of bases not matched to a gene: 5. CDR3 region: CASSPGQGRYEQYF. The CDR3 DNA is TGCGCCAGCAGCCCCGGACAGGGGAGGTACGAGCAGTACTTC.

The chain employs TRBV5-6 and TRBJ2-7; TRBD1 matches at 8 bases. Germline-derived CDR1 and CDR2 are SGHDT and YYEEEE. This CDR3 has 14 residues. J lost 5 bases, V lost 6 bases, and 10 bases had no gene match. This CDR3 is CASNRDRGINEQYF. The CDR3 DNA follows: TGTGCCAGCAACCGAGACAGGGGTATCAACGAGCAGTACTTC.

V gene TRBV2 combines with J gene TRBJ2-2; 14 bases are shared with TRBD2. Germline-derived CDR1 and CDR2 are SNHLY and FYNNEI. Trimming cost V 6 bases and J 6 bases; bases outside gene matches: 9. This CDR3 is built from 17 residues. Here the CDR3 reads CASSNLGTSGGAGELFF. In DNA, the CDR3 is TGTGCCAGCAGCAACCTCGGGACTAGCGGGGGCGCCGGGGAGCTGTTTTTT.

CDR3 coding DNA: TGTGCCAGCATTGGGACCAACACCGGGGAGCTGTTTTTT. It specifies CASIGTNTGELFF. The chain joins TRBV25-1 to TRBJ2-2; D may be TRBD1 or TRBD2 (5 bases each). CDR3 length equals 13 residues. Deletions cut 7 bases from V and 2 bases from J, with 8 bases between. From germline, CDR1 is MGHDK and CDR2 SYGVNS.

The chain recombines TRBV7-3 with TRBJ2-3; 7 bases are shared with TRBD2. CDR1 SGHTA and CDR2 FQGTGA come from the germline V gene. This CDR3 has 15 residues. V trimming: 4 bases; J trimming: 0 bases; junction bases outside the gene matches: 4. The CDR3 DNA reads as TGTGCCAGCAGCTCATTGGGGGGGAGCACAGATACGCAGTATTTT. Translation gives CASSSLGGSTDTQYF.

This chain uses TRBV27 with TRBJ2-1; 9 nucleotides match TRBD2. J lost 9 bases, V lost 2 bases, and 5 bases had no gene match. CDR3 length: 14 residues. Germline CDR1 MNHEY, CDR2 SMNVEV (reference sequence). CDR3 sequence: CASSLVSGRSEQFF. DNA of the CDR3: TGTGCCAGCAGTTTAGTTAGCGGGAGAAGTGAGCAGTTCTTC.

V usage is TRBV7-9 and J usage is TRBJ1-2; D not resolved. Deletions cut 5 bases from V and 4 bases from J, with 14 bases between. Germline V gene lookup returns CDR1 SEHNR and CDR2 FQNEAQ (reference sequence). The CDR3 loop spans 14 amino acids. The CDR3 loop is CASSVLIPSYGYTF. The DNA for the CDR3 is TGTGCCAGCAGCGTCCTGATCCCCTCCTATGGCTACACCTTC.

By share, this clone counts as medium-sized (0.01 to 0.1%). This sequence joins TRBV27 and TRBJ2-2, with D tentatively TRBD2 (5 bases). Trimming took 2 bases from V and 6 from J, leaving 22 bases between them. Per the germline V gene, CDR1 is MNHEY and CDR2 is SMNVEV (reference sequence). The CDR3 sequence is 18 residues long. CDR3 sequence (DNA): TGTGCCAGCAGTTTAAGCCCCTTAGTAATGGAGGTTTCCGGGGAGCTGTTTTTT. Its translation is CASSLSPLVMEVSGELFF.

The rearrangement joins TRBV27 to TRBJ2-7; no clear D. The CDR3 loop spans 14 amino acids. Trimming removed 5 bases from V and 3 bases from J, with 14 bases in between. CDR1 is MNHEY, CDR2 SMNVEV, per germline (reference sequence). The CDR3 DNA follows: TGTGCCAGCAGTCTCGCGACTTTTAACTACGAGCAGTACTTC. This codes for CASSLATFNYEQYF.

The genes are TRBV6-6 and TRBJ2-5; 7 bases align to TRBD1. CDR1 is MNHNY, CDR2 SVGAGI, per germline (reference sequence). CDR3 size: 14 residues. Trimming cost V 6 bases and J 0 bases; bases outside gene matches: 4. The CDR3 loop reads CASSLTGYQETQYF. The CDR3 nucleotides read TGTGCCAGCAGCCTGACAGGGTACCAAGAGACCCAGTACTTC.

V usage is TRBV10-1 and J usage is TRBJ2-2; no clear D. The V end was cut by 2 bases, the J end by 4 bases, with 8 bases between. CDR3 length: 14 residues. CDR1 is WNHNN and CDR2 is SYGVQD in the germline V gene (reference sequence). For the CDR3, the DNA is TGCGCCAGCAGTGAGGGCTTCTCCACCGGGGAGCTGTTTTTT. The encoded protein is CASSEGFSTGELFF.

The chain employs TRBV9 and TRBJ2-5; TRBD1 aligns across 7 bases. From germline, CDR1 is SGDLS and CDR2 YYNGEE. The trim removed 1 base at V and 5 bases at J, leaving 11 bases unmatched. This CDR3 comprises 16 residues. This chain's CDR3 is CASSVTETGLRETQYF. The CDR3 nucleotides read TGTGCCAGCAGCGTAACCGAGACAGGGTTACGTGAGACCCAGTACTTC. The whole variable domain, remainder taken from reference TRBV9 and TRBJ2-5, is DSGVTQTPKHLITATGQRVTLRCSPRSGDLSVYWYQQSLDQGLQFLIQYYNGEERAKGNILERFSAQQFPDLHSELNLSSLELGDSALYFCASSVTETGLRETQYFGPGTRLLVL.

CDR3 in DNA: TGTGCCAGCAGTCCCCTAGCAGGGAACTATGGCTACACCTTC. This gives the protein CASSPLAGNYGYTF. The rearrangement uses TRBV27 and TRBJ1-2; D may be TRBD1 (5 bases). Germline V gene lookup returns CDR1 MNHEY and CDR2 SMNVEV (reference sequence). V shed 5 bases and J shed 2 bases, with 12 bases lying between them. There are 14 residues in the CDR3.

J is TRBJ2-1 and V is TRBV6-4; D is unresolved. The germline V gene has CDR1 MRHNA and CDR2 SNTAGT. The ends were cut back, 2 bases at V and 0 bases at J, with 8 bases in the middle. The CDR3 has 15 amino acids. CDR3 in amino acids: CASSDGESSYNEQFF. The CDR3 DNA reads TGTGCCAGCAGTGACGGCGAAAGCTCCTACAATGAGCAGTTCTTC.

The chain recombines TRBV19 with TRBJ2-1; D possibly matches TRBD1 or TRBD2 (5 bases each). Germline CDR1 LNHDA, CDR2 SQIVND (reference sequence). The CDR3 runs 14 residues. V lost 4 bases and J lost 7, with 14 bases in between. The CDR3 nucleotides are TGTGCCAGTAGTACCGGACTGGGACCTAATGAGCAGTTCTTC. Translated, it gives CASSTGLGPNEQFF.

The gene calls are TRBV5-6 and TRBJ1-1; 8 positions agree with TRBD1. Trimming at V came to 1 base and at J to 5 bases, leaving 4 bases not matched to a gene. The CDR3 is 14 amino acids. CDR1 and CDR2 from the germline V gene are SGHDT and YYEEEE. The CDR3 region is CASSLKQGETEAFF. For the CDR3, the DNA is TGTGCCAGCAGCTTGAAACAGGGGGAAACTGAAGCTTTCTTT. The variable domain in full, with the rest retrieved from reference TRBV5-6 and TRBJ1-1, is DAGVTQSPTHLIKTRGQQVTLRCSPKSGHDTVSWYQQALGQGPQFIFQYYEEEERQRGNFPDRFSGHQFPNYSSELNVNALLLGDSALYLCASSLKQGETEAFFGQGTRLTVV.

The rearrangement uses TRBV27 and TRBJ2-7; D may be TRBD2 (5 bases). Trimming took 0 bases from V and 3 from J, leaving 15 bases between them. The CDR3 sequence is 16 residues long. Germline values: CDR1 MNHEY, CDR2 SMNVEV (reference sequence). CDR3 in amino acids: CASSLSVGERDYEQYF. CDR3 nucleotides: TGTGCCAGCAGTTTATCGGTGGGAGAAAGGGACTACGAGCAGTACTTC.

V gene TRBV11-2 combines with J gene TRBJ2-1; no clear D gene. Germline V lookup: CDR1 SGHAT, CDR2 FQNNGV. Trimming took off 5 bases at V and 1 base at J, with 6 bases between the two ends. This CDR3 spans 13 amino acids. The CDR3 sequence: CASSPWSYNEQFF. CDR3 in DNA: TGTGCCAGCAGCCCGTGGTCCTACAATGAGCAGTTCTTC.

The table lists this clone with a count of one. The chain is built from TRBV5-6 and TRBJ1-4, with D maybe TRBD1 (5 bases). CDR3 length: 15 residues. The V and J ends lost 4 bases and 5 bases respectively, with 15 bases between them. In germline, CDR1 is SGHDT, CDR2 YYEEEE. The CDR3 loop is CASSPHIGGNEKLFF. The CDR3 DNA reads TGTGCCAGCAGCCCACACATTGGGGGGAATGAAAAACTGTTTTTT.

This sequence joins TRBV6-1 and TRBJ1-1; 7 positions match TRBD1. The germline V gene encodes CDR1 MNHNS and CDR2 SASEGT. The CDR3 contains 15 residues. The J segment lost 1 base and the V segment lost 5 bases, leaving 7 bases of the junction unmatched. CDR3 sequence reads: CASSILTGPNTEAFF. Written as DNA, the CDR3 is TGTGCCAGCAGTATTTTGACAGGGCCGAACACTGAAGCTTTCTTT.

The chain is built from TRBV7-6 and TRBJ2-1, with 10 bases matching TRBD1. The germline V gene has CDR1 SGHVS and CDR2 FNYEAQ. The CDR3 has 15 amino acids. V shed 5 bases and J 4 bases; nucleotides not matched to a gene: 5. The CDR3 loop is CASSPTGGEYNEQFF. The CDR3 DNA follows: TGTGCCAGCAGCCCGACAGGGGGCGAATACAATGAGCAGTTCTTC.

The CDR3 nucleotides read TGTGCCAGCAGTCCGGGGGGCTATGGCTACACCTTC. Amino acids: CASSPGGYGYTF. The J gene is TRBJ1-2, the V gene TRBV27, with a possible D match to TRBD1 (5 bases). Germline CDR1 MNHEY, CDR2 SMNVEV (reference sequence). V lost 5 bases and J lost 4, with 8 bases in between. This CDR3 has 12 amino acids.

The CDR3 DNA follows: TGTGCCAGAAGCTTGAGTAGCGGGGGGGATGTAAGCACAGATACGCAGTATTTT. This encodes CARSLSSGGDVSTDTQYF. This sequence joins TRBV5-3 and TRBJ2-3; TRBD2 aligns across 11 bases. TRBV5-3 is an ORF, with its function uncertain. Trimming cost V 1 base and J 0 bases; bases outside gene matches: 7. This CDR3 is built from 18 residues.

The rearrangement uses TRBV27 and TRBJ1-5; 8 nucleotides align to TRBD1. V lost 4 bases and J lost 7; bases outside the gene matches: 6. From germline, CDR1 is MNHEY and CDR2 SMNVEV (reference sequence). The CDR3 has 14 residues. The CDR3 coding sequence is TGTGCCAGCAGTTGGGCAGGGGGCCAGCAGCCCCAGCATTTT. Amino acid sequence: CASSWAGGQQPQHF.

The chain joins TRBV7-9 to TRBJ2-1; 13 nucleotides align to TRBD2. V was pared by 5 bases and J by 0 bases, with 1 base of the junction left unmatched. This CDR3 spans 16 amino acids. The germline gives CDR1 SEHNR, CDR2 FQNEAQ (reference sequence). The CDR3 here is CASSGTSGASYNEQFF. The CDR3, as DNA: TGTGCCAGCAGCGGGACTAGCGGGGCCTCCTACAATGAGCAGTTCTTC.

CDR3 region: CASSRGGLFETQYF. For the CDR3, the DNA is TGTGCCAGCAGCCGCGGCGGGCTATTTGAGACCCAGTACTTC. The chain uses TRBV7-9 and TRBJ2-5; perhaps TRBD2 as D (5 bases). The germline gives CDR1 SEHNR, CDR2 FQNEAQ (reference sequence). Trimming took 5 bases from V and 5 from J, leaving 15 bases between them. The CDR3 contains 14 residues. Drawing the rest from reference TRBV7-9 and TRBJ2-5, the complete variable domain is DTGVSQNPRHKITKRGQNVTFRCDPISEHNRLYWYRQTLGQGPEFLTYFQNEAQLEKSRLLSDRFSAERPKGSFSTLEIQRTEQGDSAMYLCASSRGGLFETQYFGPGTRLLVL.

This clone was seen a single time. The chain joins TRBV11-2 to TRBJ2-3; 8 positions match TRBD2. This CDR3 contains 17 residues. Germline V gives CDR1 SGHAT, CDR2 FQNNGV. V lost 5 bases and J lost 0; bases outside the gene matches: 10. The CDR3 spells CASSLIVSSGSTDTQYF. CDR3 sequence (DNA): TGTGCCAGCAGCCTTATAGTTTCTAGCGGGAGCACAGATACGCAGTATTTT.

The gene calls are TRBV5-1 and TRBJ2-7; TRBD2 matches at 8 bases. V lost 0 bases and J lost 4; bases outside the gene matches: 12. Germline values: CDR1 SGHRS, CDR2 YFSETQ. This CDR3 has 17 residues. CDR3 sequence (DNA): TGCGCCAGCAGCTTGGATTTGGGACTAGGTTCTGTTTACGAGCAGTACTTC. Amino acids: CASSLDLGLGSVYEQYF. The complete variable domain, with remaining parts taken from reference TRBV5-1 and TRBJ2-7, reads KAGVTQTPRYLIKTRGQQVTLSCSPISGHRSVSWYQQTPGQGLQFLFEYFSETQRNKGNFPGRFSGRQFSNSRSEMNVSTLELGDSALYLCASSLDLGLGSVYEQYFGPGTRLTVT.

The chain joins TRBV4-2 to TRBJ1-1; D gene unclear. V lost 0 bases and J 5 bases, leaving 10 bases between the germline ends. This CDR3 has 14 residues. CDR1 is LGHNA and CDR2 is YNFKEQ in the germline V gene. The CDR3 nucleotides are TGTGCCAGCAGCCAAGATAAAAGCGTTACTGAAGCTTTCTTT. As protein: CASSQDKSVTEAFF.

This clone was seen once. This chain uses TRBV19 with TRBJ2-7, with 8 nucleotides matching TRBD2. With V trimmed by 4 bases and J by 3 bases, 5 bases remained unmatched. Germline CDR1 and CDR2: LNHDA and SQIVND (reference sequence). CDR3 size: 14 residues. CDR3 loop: CASSTVAGFYEQYF. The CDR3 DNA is TGTGCCAGTAGTACGGTAGCGGGGTTCTACGAGCAGTACTTC.

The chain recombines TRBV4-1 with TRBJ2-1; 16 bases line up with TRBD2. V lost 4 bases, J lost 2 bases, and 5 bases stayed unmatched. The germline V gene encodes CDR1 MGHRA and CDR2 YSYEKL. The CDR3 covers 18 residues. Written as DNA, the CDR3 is TGCGCCAGCAGCCGAGGGACTAGCGGGGGGGCCGCCTACAATGAGCAGTTCTTC. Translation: CASSRGTSGGAAYNEQFF.

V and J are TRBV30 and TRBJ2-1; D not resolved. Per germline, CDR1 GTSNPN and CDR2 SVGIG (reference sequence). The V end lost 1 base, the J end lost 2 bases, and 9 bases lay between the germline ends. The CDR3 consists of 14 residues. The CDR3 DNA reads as TGTGCCTGGAGTGCCAGCTGGACCTACAATGAGCAGTTCTTC. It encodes CAWSASWTYNEQFF. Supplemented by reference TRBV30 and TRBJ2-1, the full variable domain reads SQTIHQWPATLVQPVGSPLSLECTVEGTSNPNLYWYRQAAGRGLQLLFYSVGIGQISSEVPQNLSASRPQDRQFILSSKKLLLSDSGFYLCAWSASWTYNEQFFGPGTRLTVL.